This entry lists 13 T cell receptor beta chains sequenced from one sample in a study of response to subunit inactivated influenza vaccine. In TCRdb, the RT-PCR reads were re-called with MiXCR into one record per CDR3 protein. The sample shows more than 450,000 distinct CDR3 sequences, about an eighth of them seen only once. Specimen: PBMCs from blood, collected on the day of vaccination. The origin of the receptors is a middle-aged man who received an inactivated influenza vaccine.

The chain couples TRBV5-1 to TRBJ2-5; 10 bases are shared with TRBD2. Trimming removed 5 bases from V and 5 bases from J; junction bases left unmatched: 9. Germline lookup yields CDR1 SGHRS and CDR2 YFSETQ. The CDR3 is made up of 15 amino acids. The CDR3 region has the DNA TGCGCCAGCAGGGGGACTAGCGACCTGCGGGAGACCCAGTACTTC. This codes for CASRGTSDLRETQYF. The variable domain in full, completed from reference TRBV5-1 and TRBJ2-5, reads KAGVTQTPRYLIKTRGQQVTLSCSPISGHRSVSWYQQTPGQGLQFLFEYFSETQRNKGNFPGRFSGRQFSNSRSEMNVSTLELGDSALYLCASRGTSDLRETQYFGPGTRLLVL.

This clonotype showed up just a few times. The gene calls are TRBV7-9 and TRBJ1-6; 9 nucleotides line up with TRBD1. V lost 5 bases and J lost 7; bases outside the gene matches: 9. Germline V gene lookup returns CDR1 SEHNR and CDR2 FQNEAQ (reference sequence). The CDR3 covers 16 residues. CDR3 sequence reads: CASSIYPGQGNSPLHF. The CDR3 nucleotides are TGTGCCAGCAGCATATACCCCGGACAGGGGAATTCACCCCTCCACTTT.

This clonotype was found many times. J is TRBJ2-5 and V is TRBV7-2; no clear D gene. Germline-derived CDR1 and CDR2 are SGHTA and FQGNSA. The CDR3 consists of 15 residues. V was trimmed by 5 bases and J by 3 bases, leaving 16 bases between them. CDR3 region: CASSLGRWAEETQYF. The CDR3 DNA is TGTGCCAGCAGCCTCGGTAGATGGGCTGAAGAGACCCAGTACTTC.

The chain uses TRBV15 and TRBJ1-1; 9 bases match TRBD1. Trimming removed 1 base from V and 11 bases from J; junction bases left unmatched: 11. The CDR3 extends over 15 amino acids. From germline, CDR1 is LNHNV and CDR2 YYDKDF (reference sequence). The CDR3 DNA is TGTGCCACCAGCAGAGTTACCGGGACAGGGATCGGTGCTTTCTTT. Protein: CATSRVTGTGIGAFF.

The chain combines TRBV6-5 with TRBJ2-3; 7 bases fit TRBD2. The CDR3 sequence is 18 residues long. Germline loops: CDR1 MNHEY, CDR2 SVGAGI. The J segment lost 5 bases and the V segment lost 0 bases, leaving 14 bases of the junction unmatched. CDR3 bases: TGTGCCAGCAGTTACTCGAGGCGGTTTGCGGGAGAGGTAGATACGCAGTATTTT. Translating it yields CASSYSRRFAGEVDTQYF.

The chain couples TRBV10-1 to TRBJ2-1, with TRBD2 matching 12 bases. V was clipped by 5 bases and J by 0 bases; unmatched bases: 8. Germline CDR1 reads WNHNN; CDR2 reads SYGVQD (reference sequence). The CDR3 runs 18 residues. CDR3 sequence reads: CASSPTSGGLFSYNEQFF. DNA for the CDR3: TGCGCCAGCAGTCCGACTAGCGGGGGACTTTTCTCCTACAATGAGCAGTTCTTC.

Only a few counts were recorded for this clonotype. The CDR3 sequence is CSAGRAGGSSYEQYF. CDR3 coding DNA: TGCAGTGCTGGAAGAGCGGGAGGAAGCTCCTACGAGCAGTACTTC. The chain is built from TRBV20-1 and TRBJ2-7; TRBD2 matches at 9 bases. CDR3 length equals 15 residues. The V and J ends lost 5 bases and 0 bases, in that order; junction bases with no gene match: 8. The germline V gene has CDR1 DFQATT and CDR2 SNEGSKA (reference sequence).

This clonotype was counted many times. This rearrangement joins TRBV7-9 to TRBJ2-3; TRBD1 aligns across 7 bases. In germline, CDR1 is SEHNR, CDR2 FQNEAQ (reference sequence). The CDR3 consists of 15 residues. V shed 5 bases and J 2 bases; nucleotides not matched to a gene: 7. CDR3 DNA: TGTGCCAGCAGCCGGGACAGTGGGTTCACAGATACGCAGTATTTT. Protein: CASSRDSGFTDTQYF.

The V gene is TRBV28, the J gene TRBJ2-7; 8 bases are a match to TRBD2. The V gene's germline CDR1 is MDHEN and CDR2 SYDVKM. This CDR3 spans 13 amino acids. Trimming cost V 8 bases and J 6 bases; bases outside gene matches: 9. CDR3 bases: TGTGCCAGCTCCACGGGACTAGTGACCGAGCAGTACTTC. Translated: CASSTGLVTEQYF.

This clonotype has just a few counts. The CDR3 nucleotides are TGCAGCGTTGAAACTAGCGGGACAGAGCAGTTCTTC. Protein: CSVETSGTEQFF. V and J are TRBV29-1 and TRBJ2-1; 10 bases align to TRBD2. Germline CDR1 SQVTM, CDR2 ANQGSEA. The CDR3 is 12 amino acids. The J segment lost 10 bases and the V segment lost 2 bases, leaving 2 bases of the junction unmatched.

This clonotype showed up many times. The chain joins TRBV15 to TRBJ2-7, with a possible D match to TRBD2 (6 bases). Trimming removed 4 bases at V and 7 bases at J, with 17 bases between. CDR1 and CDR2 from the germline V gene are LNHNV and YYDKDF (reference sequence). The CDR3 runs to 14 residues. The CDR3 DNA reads TGTGCCACCAGCAAGCAGGAGGGCCCTCGGGAGCAGTACTTC. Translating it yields CATSKQEGPREQYF.

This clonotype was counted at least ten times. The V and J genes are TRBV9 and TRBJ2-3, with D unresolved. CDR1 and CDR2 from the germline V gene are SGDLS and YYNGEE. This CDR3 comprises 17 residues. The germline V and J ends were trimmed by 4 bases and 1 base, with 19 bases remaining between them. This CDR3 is CASSPGLAVAGTDTQYF. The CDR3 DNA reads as TGTGCCAGCAGCCCAGGTTTGGCCGTCGCAGGCACAGATACGCAGTATTTT.

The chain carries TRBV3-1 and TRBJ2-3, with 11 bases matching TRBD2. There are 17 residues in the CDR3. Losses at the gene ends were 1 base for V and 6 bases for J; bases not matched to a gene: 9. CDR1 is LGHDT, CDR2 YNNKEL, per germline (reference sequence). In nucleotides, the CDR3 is TGTGCCAGCAGCCAAGGGAGACTAGCGGGGAATGGGGATACGCAGTATTTT. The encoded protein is CASSQGRLAGNGDTQYF.